A selection of T cell receptor beta chains follows, all from one sample in a study of OX40 agonist ivuxolimab in advanced cancers. Measured with immunoSEQ multiplex PCR; TCRdb has only the in-frame clones, and not every one. This table has tens of thousands of clones, roughly 90% appearing once. The input for sequencing was CD4+ or CD8+ T cells sorted from blood, taken in a trial of the OX40 agonist ivuxolimab. The receptor source for this set is an adult with an advanced solid tumor such as melanoma, head and neck, liver or kidney cancer. Both conserved end residues are part of each CDR3. The D gene is left open where the match is weak. The size of a clone is reported for some rows only, either as once, few or many, or as a class for expanded clones.

TRBJ1-1,NA,12,NA,TRBV2,CASSAGRVRAFF,TGTGCCAGCAGTGCTGGGAGGGTAAGAGCTTTCTTT
TRBJ2-2,NA,13,NA,TRBV7-9,CASSSQGTGELFF,TGTGCCAGCAGCTCCCAGGGAACCGGGGAGCTGTTTTTT
TRBJ2-3,NA,12,NA,TRBV25-1,CASSQVTDTQYF,TGTGCCAGCAGCCAAGTCACAGATACGCAGTATTTT
TRBJ1-4,once,14,NA,TRBV19,CASRYAATNEKLFF,TGTGCCAGTAGGTACGCCGCAACTAATGAAAAACTGTTTTTT
TRBJ2-3,NA,15,NA,TRBV5-1,CASSPRGPETDTQYF,TGCGCCAGCAGCCCCCGCGGGCCCGAAACAGATACGCAGTATTTT
TRBJ2-7,NA,18,TRBD2,TRBV7-8,CASSLGMGLAGSSYEQYF,TGTGCCAGCAGCTTGGGGATGGGACTAGCGGGGAGCTCCTACGAGCAGTACTTC
TRBJ2-7,NA,15,NA,TRBV2,CASTRGRQGVYEQYF,TGTGCCAGCACCCGGGGCCGGCAAGGGGTCTACGAGCAGTACTTC
TRBJ2-5,NA,14,NA,TRBV18,CASSQRVNQETQYF,TGTGCCAGCTCACAACGGGTCAACCAAGAGACCCAGTACTTC
TRBJ2-7,NA,12,NA,TRBV6-6,CASSTYPYEQYF,TGTGCCAGCAGCACTTATCCCTACGAGCAGTACTTC
TRBJ2-3,NA,17,TRBD2,TRBV5-4,CASSSPLGGMSTDTQYF,TGTGCCAGCAGCTCCCCATTGGGGGGGATGAGCACAGATACGCAGTATTTT
TRBJ2-5,NA,13,TRBD1,TRBV5-1,CASSLTGRETQYF,TGCGCCAGCAGCCTGACAGGGCGGGAGACCCAGTACTTC
TRBJ1-6,NA,16,TRBD1,TRBV5-4,CASSSGTAENNSPLHF,TGTGCCAGCAGTTCCGGGACAGCCGAGAATAATTCACCCCTCCACTTT
TRBJ1-6,NA,16,NA,TRBV7-2,CASSLVTGSYNSPLHF,TGTGCCAGCAGCTTAGTGACGGGTTCCTATAATTCACCCCTCCACTTT
TRBJ2-2,few,15,NA,TRBV27,CASSLWAARTGELFF,TGTGCCAGCAGTTTATGGGCAGCTCGCACCGGGGAGCTGTTTTTT
TRBJ1-5,NA,12,NA,TRBV27,CASSSLNQPQHF,TGTGCCAGCTCCTCCTTAAATCAGCCCCAGCATTTT
TRBJ2-7,NA,14,TRBD1,TRBV29-1,CSVAGGDRTYEQYF,TGCAGCGTTGCGGGCGGGGACAGGACCTACGAGCAGTACTTC
TRBJ2-1,NA,19,TRBD2,TRBV27,CASSEGLAGGSSSYNEQFF,TGTGCCAGCAGTGAGGGACTAGCGGGAGGTTCCAGCTCCTACAATGAGCAGTTCTTC
TRBJ2-3,NA,16,NA,TRBV6-6,CASRMDYQIITDTQYF,TGTGCCAGCAGGATGGACTACCAAATTATCACAGATACGCAGTATTTT
TRBJ2-7,NA,13,NA,TRBV7-2,CASTLARTYEQYF,TGTGCCAGCACCCTCGCTCGGACCTACGAGCAGTACTTC
TRBJ1-5,NA,13,NA,TRBV14,CASSQGIGHPQHF,TGTGCCAGCAGCCAAGGAATCGGCCACCCCCAGCATTTT
TRBJ2-6,NA,15,NA,TRBV6-5,CASSYDPSGANVLTF,TGTGCCAGCAGTTACGACCCGTCTGGGGCCAACGTCCTGACTTTC
TRBJ1-4,NA,14,NA,TRBV14,CASSQGALAEKLFF,TGTGCCAGCAGCCAAGGAGCTCTGGCCGAAAAACTGTTTTTT